This T cell receptor beta chain was found in a study of beta chain features in type 1 diabetes. Sorting based on CD45RO/CCR7/CD25/CD127/CD95/CD27 separated CD4+ naive, central memory, regulatory and stem cell-like memory cells. Deletions cut 2 bases from V and 5 bases from J, with 20 bases between. The germline V gene encodes CDR1 SGHRS and CDR2 YFSETQ. This CDR3 has 17 amino acids. Expressed TCRB transcripts were sequenced after all isolated RNA was converted to cDNA. Measured with immunoSEQ multiplex PCR; TCRdb has only the in-frame clones, and not every one. This sample has some 410,000 clones, with roughly 11% found just once.

This chain joins TRBV5-1 and TRBJ2-1; D possibly corresponds to TRBD2 (5 bases). Input material: naive CD4+ T cells from blood. The clonotype comes from a woman aged 18-29 years in good health. CDR3 sequence (DNA): TGCGCCAGCAGCTTCGGTCGTAGGACTCGGCCAGACAATGAGCAGTTCTTC. This codes for CASSFGRRTRPDNEQFF.